The subject of this entry is one TCR beta chain. The sample is drawn from a study of blood T cell repertoires in COVID-19. As originally analysed: Reference gene primer amplification yielded estimated nucleated cell counts. The repertoire was sequenced with immunoSEQ multiplex PCR; TCRdb's copy has only in-frame clones and lacks some. The DNA was the basis for D and trimming; V, J and clone size are from that table. The data show around 97,000 clones, about 80% seen once. The sequence was obtained from a human donor in a cohort sampled during active or convalescent COVID-19. Sample: peripheral blood.

The CDR3 DNA sequence: TGCGCCAGCAGTTTCCGGGACAGAGAGACCCAGTACTTC. Translated: CASSFRDRETQYF. V usage is TRBV5-1 and J usage is TRBJ2-5, with TRBD1 identical over 7 bases. Germline assignment: CDR1 SGHRS and CDR2 YFSETQ. This CDR3 has 13 amino acids. V shed 5 bases and J 4 bases; nucleotides not matched to a gene: 5.